This paragraph reports one TCR beta chain. Its target is not known. Those who donated were healthy HIV-negative adults, with no recent acute infections or vaccinations reported. These data are taken from a study of shared clonotypes between healthy human individuals. On the study more broadly: In total, the donors were two women and a few men aged 18 to 49.

An even split of each subset's genomic DNA across several immunoSEQ plates was performed. Profiling relied on immunoSEQ multiplex PCR, and the TCRdb table lists in-frame clones only, not all of them. The sample has around 980,000 clones; approximately 78% are singletons. General observations from the study: Since donors were few, the genetic and exposure-history diversity represented was limited.

Sequenced: memory CD4+ T cells from PBMCs. Subset: CD45RA-negative fraction. This TCR came from a man between 18 and 29 years old in good health. Some clones in this sample may be carry-over from other donors' samples.

The CDR3 DNA reads TGCGCCAGCAGCTTGGGTCCCCCGGCAGCCAACTCTGGAAACACCATATATTTT. Its translation: CASSLGPPAANSGNTIYF. V and J are TRBV5-1 and TRBJ1-3; D uncertain. The CDR3 consists of 18 residues. Trimming took off 0 bases at V and 0 bases at J, with 16 bases between the two ends. CDR1 and CDR2 (germline): SGHRS, YFSETQ.